This TCR beta chain was captured by sequencing in a study of Ad26.COV2.S vaccination and SARS-CoV-2 variants (TCRdb year 2021). Some background on the complete study: Vaccine-arm donors were drawn from COV1001, a multicentre, randomized, double-blind, placebo-controlled phase I-IIa trial of Ad26.COV2.S in healthy adults. Ad26.COV2.S was administered intramuscularly at a dose of 5x10^10 or 1x10^11 viral particles, either as one shot or as two shots given 56 days apart. TCRbeta repertoire sequencing was used to assess the specificity and breadth of SARS-CoV-2-reactive T cell receptors after Ad26.COV2.S vaccination. The TCR-sequenced set comprised around 30 samples: about 19 Ad26.COV2.S vaccine recipients, 5 placebo recipients and 8 SARS-CoV-2 convalescent individuals. Participants in the trial were split at random into five groups of five each, receiving low-dose or high-dose Ad26.COV2.S once or twice, or else placebo on both occasions. Investigators did not know the trial group allocation while performing experiments and assessing outcomes. Study-wide conclusions, independent of this receptor: Spike-specific TCR breadth was higher in Ad26.COV2.S recipients than in placebo recipients (P = 0.0014). The study was not powered for comparison of responses between vaccine doses or regimens. After vaccination, spike-specific CD8+ and CD4+ T cell responses were reported to show substantial breadth. According to the authors, total T cell responses may have been underestimated by the TCR breadth and depth analyses. Vaccine and placebo recipients had similar non-spike TCR breadth, a finding consistent with the vaccine containing only spike.

In regard to this clone: Its antigen remains unidentified. No base quality values were provided; no much bigger clone lies one nucleotide off.

The treatment or condition tag for this specimen amounts to: 15 to 20 received Ad26.COV2.S at low or high dose, single or two shots; several received placebo; per-sample allocation not given. Repertoires of vaccine and placebo recipients were sequenced from samples taken on day 63 after the first injection. Cohort 1b enrolled roughly 25 adults aged 18-55 years at a single site in Boston, USA, between 29 July and 7 August 2020. Ad26.COV2.S consisted of a replication-incompetent adenovirus type 26 vector by which a prefusion-stabilized SARS-CoV-2 spike protein from the original Wuhan strain was expressed. The immunoSEQ Assay was used to sequence TCRbeta CDR3 regions. After extraction, genomic DNA underwent amplification by bias-controlled multiplex PCR, followed by high-throughput sequencing. Turning to the authors' computational methods: Collapsing and filtering of sequences were performed to quantify the absolute abundance of each unique TCRbeta CDR3 region. Usable DNA was measured by amplifying reference genes present in all nucleated cells, and TCRbeta template counts were normalized to that usable DNA to estimate T cell fraction. Repertoire TCRs were annotated as SARS-CoV-2-specific when V gene, CDR3 amino acid sequence and J gene were exactly matched to a known reactive TCR set. MIRA supplied the reference SARS-CoV-2 TCR set, which was filtered for enrichment in COVID-19-positive ImmuneCODE repertoires so that public or cross-reactive TCRs were removed. Based on the MIRA antigens, annotated TCRs were further analysed at the level of specific ORF or position within ORF. Depth was the summed frequency of annotated unique rearrangements, while breadth was defined as annotated unique rearrangements over total unique productive rearrangements. Two-sided Wilcoxon rank-sum tests were applied when comparing TCR breadth between groups. TCRdb carries this immuneACCESS record with in-frame sequences only. Its versions omit some clonotypes, under half of them owing to an unresolved V gene in the studies checked, with the rest unexplained. V, J and clone size are those of that table, while D and trimming were read from the DNA. This sample holds about 400,000 clones; 83% were observed only once. Clones ranked in the top ten supply approximately 7.8% of the sample.

The sequenced sample was peripheral blood, obtained in a trial of Ad26.COV2.S vaccine versus placebo. The clonotype comes from a person between 18 and 65 years old who received the Ad26.COV2.S COVID-19 vaccine or a placebo.

The nucleotide sequence is TGCGCCAGCAGCTTGGATCTAGCGGGAAATACCGGGGAGCTGTTTTTT. The resulting protein is CASSLDLAGNTGELFF. Here the chain combines TRBV5-1 and TRBJ2-2; TRBD2 lines up with 9 middle nucleotides. CDR3 length: 16 amino acids, cysteine to phenylalanine. Left in the record is the CDR3 DNA by itself, 48 bases read in frame from the first base. V lost 0 bases and J lost 5 bases, and the count of bases not matched to a germline gene is 5. For CDR1 and CDR2, the germline V gene lists SGHRS and YFSETQ.